This T cell receptor (beta chain) was sequenced for a study of blood T cell repertoires in COVID-19. The data were produced by immunoSEQ multiplex PCR, yet TCRdb's version contains in-frame clones alone and is incomplete. This repertoire shows around 26,000 clones, more than 85% found once; its top ten account for roughly 2.1%. This TCR came from a human donor in a cohort sampled during active COVID-19. Specimen: peripheral blood.

This CDR3 is CASSGRASYNEQFF. As DNA, the CDR3 is TGTGCCAGCAGCGGGAGGGCCTCCTACAATGAGCAGTTCTTC. The chain joins TRBV9 to TRBJ2-1; tentative D call: TRBD2 (6 bases). V lost 3 bases to trimming and J lost 0 bases, with 7 bases between them. The CDR3 is 14 residues long. The V gene's germline CDR1 is SGDLS and CDR2 YYNGEE.